This TCR beta chain comes out of a study of blood T cell repertoires in COVID-19. Study-wide background: COVID-19 samples, acute and convalescent, were from the United States, Italy and Spain. T cells, B-cell-depleted T cells, or PBMCs provided the cDNA or gDNA that served as material.

V lost 7 bases to trimming and J lost 6 bases, with 17 bases between them. In germline, CDR1 is MNHEY, CDR2 SVGAGI. The CDR3 is made up of 14 amino acids. This clone has only a few counts. Study processing details: It was from reference gene primer amplification that nucleated cell counts were estimated. Here immunoSEQ multiplex PCR was the method, and the copy in TCRdb shows in-frame clones only, minus some. D and trimming come from the DNA, and the V and J calls and clone size come from that table. There are around 97,000 clones in the sample; around 92% occur only once, and around 3.8% lies in the top ten.

Sample: peripheral blood. V gene TRBV6-5 combines with J gene TRBJ2-3; perhaps TRBD1 as D (6 bases). The clonotype originates from a woman aged 60-70 years with acute or convalescent COVID-19. The CDR3 DNA is TGTGCCAGCACCCAAGGGGCTACAGGGGATACGCAGTATTTT. It is translated as CASTQGATGDTQYF.